This T cell receptor beta chain derives from a study of shared clonotypes between healthy human individuals (TCRdb year 2020). As for the study more broadly: The cohort included three men and a couple of women between 18 and 49 years of age. Blood TCR repertoires of five healthy adults were deeply sequenced to estimate repertoire size and the extent of clonotype sharing between individuals. Each donor's leukapheresis produced roughly between roughly 0.85 and 10 billion PBMCs. Per donor, three plates each were used for CD4 naive and CD4 memory, two for CD8 naive, and one for CD8 memory. Different laboratories and diverse techniques were used to prepare libraries and sequence TCR repertoires, to increase sequencing depth and limit assay-specific biases. What the study reported, not specific to this receptor: Estimated clonotype richness was generally larger for naive than for memory subsets. Because the study included only a small number of donors, the genetic and exposure-history diversity represented was limited. Across four donors, roughly 5.1% of naive CD4, roughly 3.3% of naive CD8, under 2.5% of memory CD4, and approximately 0.42% of memory CD8 clonotypes were shared. Higher generation probabilities were observed for clonotypes shared by all four sorted-subset donors than for non-shared clonotypes. Pairwise subsampling led to the expectation that sequencing depth would affect the degree of clonotype sharing among donors. Sampling was limited to blood, and TCR repertoires in tissue likely differ from TCR repertoires in blood. Rarefaction of sorted-subset datasets indicated incomplete sequencing despite the large sequencing depth.

CD8 naive samples were obtained by positive selection for CCR7 among CD45RO-negative cells, yielding a CD45RA+CCR7+ population from which TemRA cells were excluded. Healthy HIV-negative adults with no recently reported acute infections or vaccinations were included as donors. All donors were Caucasian adults living in Nashville, Tennessee, USA. Blood was collected by leukapheresis, and PBMCs were isolated by Ficoll-Histopaque density gradient centrifugation and then cryopreserved in liquid nitrogen vapor phase. Analytical flow cytometry was used to check the purity and quantity of each magnetically sorted T cell population. Genomic DNA was isolated from each sorted fraction and quantified by UV absorbance on a Nanodrop 2000c. Taken from the germline V gene, the CDR1 and CDR2 loops are SGHTA and FQGNSA. V is shortened by 7 bases, J by 7 bases, and the region joining them spans 14 bases. Taken from cysteine to phenylalanine, the CDR3 has 12 residues. Of the read, only the CDR3 DNA is kept; its 36 bases are in frame from base 1.

To note about this clone: Its antigen is currently not known. No qualities accompany the bases; no much larger clone lies one base away.

Using the deep immunoSEQ assay, TCR CDR3 regions were amplified from genomic DNA by multiplex PCR. Extracted genomic DNA from each cell subset was distributed evenly across all wells of several immunoSEQ 96-well plates, and each plate was treated as a replicate. For sorted subsets, about 220 ng of genomic DNA, equivalent to roughly 30,000 T cell genomes, went into each replicate PCR. Purified libraries were measured with a Qubit 3.0 fluorometer, size-checked on a Bioanalyzer 2100, and measured again with the KAPA Library Quantification kit. Every immunoSEQ 96-well plate was sequenced on a dedicated single-read 150-cycle Illumina NextSeq 550 flow cell. Under the source paper's analysis protocol: Because the immunoSEQ output held only junctional sequences and lacked quality scores, the filtering could not match the filtering applied to full-length reads. To assign V/J genes and CDR3, sequences were annotated using PyIR, a Python wrapper for IgBLAST v1.9, with IMGT germline references. Reads were removed for weak V/J assignments (E-value above 1e-6), missing CDR3, stop codons, out-of-frame junctions, or ambiguous translated residues. V3J clonotypes were defined by identical inferred V gene, J gene, and CDR3 amino acid sequence. The percentage overlap between two repertoires was calculated by dividing the number of shared unique clonotypes by the size of the smaller repertoire. Repertoire richness was assessed with RTK rarefaction, the Chao1 estimator, and Recon v2.1 estimates of unobserved clonotypes. Generation probabilities for all TCRbeta clonotypes obtained by the gDNA method from four donors were computed using OLGA. Entries here come from immuneACCESS through TCRdb and include only in-frame sequences with V and J called. Some clones fail to appear in such tables; in the studies checked, an unresolved V gene covers under half of the shortfall, and the cause of the remainder is unknown. V and J calls and clone size come straight from that table; D and trimming were deduced from the DNA. Counted in this sample were about 2.2 million clones; about 93% of them appeared once. More than 1.5% of the sample comes from the top ten.

The sequence joins TRBV7-2 to TRBJ2-7; confidence is insufficient to name the D gene. The receptor comes from a young man in good health. Some clones in this sample may be carry-over from other donors' samples. The sample was naive CD8+ T cells from PBMCs. The cell subset or site label of this sample denotes: CD45RA+CCR7+. The sequenced DNA: TGTGCCAGCATCCGCAGGACCGGAGAGCAGTACTTC. It codes for CASIRRTGEQYF.